This T cell receptor (beta chain) is from a study of blood T cell repertoires in COVID-19. Study-level information: The cDNA or gDNA used as material had been derived from T cells, B-cell-depleted T cells, or PBMCs.

Participants spanned ages about 18 to 90 years and resided in some 22 US areas. In the source study's methods: The assay estimated nucleated cells by amplifying reference gene primers. Repertoires were generated with immunoSEQ multiplex PCR, while TCRdb's copy carries only in-frame clones and drops some. That table furnishes V, J and clone size, whereas the DNA furnished D and trimming. Of around 170,000 clones listed, under 90% are singletons. The ends lost 2 bases at V and 6 bases at J; junction bases unmatched: 10. The CDR3 is made up of 16 amino acids. From germline, CDR1 is KGHDR and CDR2 SFDVKD.

The TCR sequence derives from a man aged 50 to 59 who had recovered from COVID-19. V usage is TRBV24-1 and J usage is TRBJ2-7, with TRBD1 matching 9 bases. Sequenced: PBMCs or T cells enriched from blood (not recorded which). CDR3 nucleotides: TGTGCCACCAGTGATTCCCGGGACAGGGTGTATGGCGAGCAGTACTTC. Translation: CATSDSRDRVYGEQYF.